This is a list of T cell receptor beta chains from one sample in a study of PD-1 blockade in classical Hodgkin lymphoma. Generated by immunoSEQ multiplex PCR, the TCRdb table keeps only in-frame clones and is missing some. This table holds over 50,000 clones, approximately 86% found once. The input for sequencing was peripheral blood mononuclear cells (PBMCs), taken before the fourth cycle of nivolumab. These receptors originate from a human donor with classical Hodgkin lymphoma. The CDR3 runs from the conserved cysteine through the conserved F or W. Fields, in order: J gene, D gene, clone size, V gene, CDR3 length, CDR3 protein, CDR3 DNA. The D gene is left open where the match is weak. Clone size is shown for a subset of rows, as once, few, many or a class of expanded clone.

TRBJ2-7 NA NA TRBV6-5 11 CASSYTNEQYF TGTGCCAGCAGTTACACCAACGAGCAGTACTTC
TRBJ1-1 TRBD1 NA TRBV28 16 CASSPTGTTGFTEAFF TGTGCCAGCAGCCCCACAGGGACGACAGGGTTCACTGAAGCTTTCTTT
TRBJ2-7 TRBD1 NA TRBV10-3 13 CAISGGQPYEQYF TGTGCCATCAGTGGGGGACAGCCCTACGAGCAGTACTTC
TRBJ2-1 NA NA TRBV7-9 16 CASSLEGAPPNNEQFF TGTGCCAGCAGCTTAGAAGGGGCGCCACCGAACAATGAGCAGTTCTTC
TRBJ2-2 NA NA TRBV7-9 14 CASSPYRVTGELFF TGTGCCAGCAGCCCGTACAGGGTAACCGGGGAGCTGTTTTTT
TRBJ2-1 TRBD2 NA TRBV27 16 CASSLLAGGRYNEQFF TGTGCCAGCAGCCTACTAGCGGGAGGGCGGTACAATGAGCAGTTCTTC
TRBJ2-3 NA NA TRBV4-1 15 CASSQEPLSTDTQYF TGCGCCAGCAGCCAAGAGCCCCTTAGCACAGATACGCAGTATTTT
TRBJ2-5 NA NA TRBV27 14 CASSRTAPDKTQYF TGTGCCAGCAGTCGGACGGCCCCGGACAAGACCCAGTACTTC
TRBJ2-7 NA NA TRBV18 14 CASSPGGSSYEQYF TGTGCCAGCTCACCTGGGGGGAGCTCCTACGAGCAGTACTTC
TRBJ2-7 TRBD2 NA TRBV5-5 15 CASSLSTSGVGEQYF TGTGCCAGCAGCTTGTCGACTAGCGGGGTGGGGGAGCAGTACTTC
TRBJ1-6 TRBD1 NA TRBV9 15 CASSTWTGLDSPLHF TGTGCCAGCAGCACCTGGACAGGTCTGGATTCACCCCTCCACTTT
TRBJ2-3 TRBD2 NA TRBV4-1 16 CASSQDSGSRTDTQYF TGCGCCAGCAGCCAAGATAGCGGGAGCCGCACAGATACGCAGTATTTT
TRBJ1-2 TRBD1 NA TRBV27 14 CASSPLGQSLGYTF TGTGCCAGCAGTCCTCTGGGACAGAGCTTGGGCTACACCTTC
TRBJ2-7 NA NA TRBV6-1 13 CASNRGEIDEQYF TGTGCCAGCAACCGGGGAGAGATAGACGAGCAGTACTTC
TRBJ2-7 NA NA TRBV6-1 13 CASSPGAPYEQYF TGTGCCAGCAGTCCGGGGGCCCCCTACGAGCAGTACTTC
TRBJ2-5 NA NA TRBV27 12 CARNRCWETQYF TGTGCCAGAAATCGCTGTTGGGAGACCCAGTACTTC
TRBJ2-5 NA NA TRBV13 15 CASSQGWANQETQYF TGTGCCAGCAGCCAAGGTTGGGCTAACCAAGAGACCCAGTACTTC
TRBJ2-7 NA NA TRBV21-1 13 CASSKGQTYEQYF TGTGCCAGCAGCAAAGGGCAGACCTACGAGCAGTACTTC
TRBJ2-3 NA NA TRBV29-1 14 CSVSDYRATDTQYF TGCAGCGTTTCTGACTACCGAGCCACAGATACGCAGTATTTT
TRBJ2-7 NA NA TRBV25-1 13 CASSEEASYEQYF TGTGCCAGCAGTGAAGAGGCCTCCTACGAGCAGTACTTC
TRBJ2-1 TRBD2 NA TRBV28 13 CATGLAIPNEQFF TGTGCCACAGGACTAGCGATCCCTAATGAGCAGTTCTTC
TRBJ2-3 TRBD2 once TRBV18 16 CASSPATSWGGDTQYF TGTGCCAGCTCACCGGCGACTAGCTGGGGCGGGGATACGCAGTATTTT
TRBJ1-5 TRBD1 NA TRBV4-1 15 CASSGTGAMGQPQHF TGCGCCAGCAGCGGGACAGGGGCAATGGGGCAGCCCCAGCATTTT